This note documents a single T cell receptor (beta chain) sequence. A junction boundary mismatches the germline segment, possibly from a read error. The data originate from a study of blood T cell dynamics during melanoma immunotherapy. This CDR3 is 14 amino acids long. Germline assignment: CDR1 ENHRY and CDR2 SYGVKD. Here immunoSEQ multiplex PCR was the method, and the copy in TCRdb shows in-frame clones only, minus some. The sample consists of 20,000 to 30,000 clones, 87% of them appearing once. The time point denotes: pre-treatment baseline. Response was assessed by RECIST 1.1 at 12 weeks, except two rapid progressors.

The source of this sequence is a human donor with melanoma. V gene TRBV10-3 combines with J gene TRBJ1-4, with D possibly being TRBD1 (5 bases). The starting material was blood, obtained from a patient treated with checkpoint blockade. The DNA of the CDR3 is TGTGCCATTAGTGAGTCGCCCGGGGGTGAAAAACTGTTTTTT. It translates to CAISESPGGEKLFF.